The clone carrying this TCR beta chain was detected only once. The germline V gene has CDR1 SGHRS and CDR2 YFSETQ. Trimming took off 4 bases at V and 0 bases at J, with 24 bases between the two ends. The CDR3 contains 19 residues. The sample comes from a study of blood T cell repertoires in COVID-19. Study-level information: Spain, Italy and the United States supplied samples that represented acute and convalescent COVID-19. PBMCs, B-cell-depleted T cells, or T cells were the source of the cDNA or gDNA that made up the material.

Sequenced by immunoSEQ multiplex PCR; TCRdb stores in-frame clones only, minus some. This sample carries just under 250,000 clones, around 89% of them seen once, and the ten largest clones take 4.1%. Ages ranged from about 18 to 89 years, with residence in 20 to 30 US areas. Recovery meant two consecutive negative NP/OP PCR tests, professional clearance, or resolved symptoms. The sequence was obtained from a woman aged 25 to 39 who had recovered from COVID-19. Input material: PBMCs or T cells enriched from blood (not recorded which). V is TRBV5-1 and J is TRBJ2-3, with D perhaps matching TRBD2 (6 bases). CDR3 amino acids: CASSLGGSLGPRSTDTQYF. For the CDR3, the DNA is TGCGCCAGCAGCCTTGGGGGGTCCTTAGGCCCACGTAGCACAGATACGCAGTATTTT.